This T cell receptor (beta chain) originates from a study of blood T cell repertoires in COVID-19. Whole-study context: T cells, B-cell-depleted T cells, or PBMCs provided the cDNA or gDNA that served as material.

The CDR3 covers 15 residues. Germline-derived CDR1 and CDR2 are SEHNR and FQNEAQ (reference sequence). J lost 4 bases, V lost 0 bases, and 3 bases had no gene match. This clone was observed a few times. Per the original methods: Researchers report that nucleated cell counts were estimated from reference gene primer amplification. Data came from immunoSEQ multiplex PCR; TCRdb stores just in-frame clones and leaves some out. V, J and clone size are those of that table, while D and trimming were read from the DNA. The sample includes about 220,000 clones, around four fifths of them seen just once. What was sequenced was peripheral blood. The V gene is TRBV7-9, the J gene TRBJ2-5; 9 nucleotides agree with TRBD2. The receptor comes from a woman aged 60-70 years who had recovered from COVID-19. The CDR3 DNA sequence: TGTGCCAGCAGCTTAGCGGTTAGCGGGGGAGAGACCCAGTACTTC. Protein product: CASSLAVSGGETQYF.